The rows below give T cell receptor beta chains drawn from one sample of a study of T cells in Graves' hyperthyroidism and ophthalmopathy. TCRdb re-derived calls from the multiplex PCR reads in MiXCR, one entry per CDR3 protein. This sample yields just under 750,000 distinct CDR3 sequences, of which around a third are seen a single time; around 30% belongs to the top ten. The specimen sequenced was blood. These receptors all come from a woman aged 40 to 49 with Graves' hyperthyroidism. The CDR3 runs from the conserved cysteine through the conserved F or W. The D gene is left open where the match is weak. The size of a clone is reported for some rows only, either as once, few or many, or as a class for expanded clones.

d_call,j_call,v_call,clone_size,cdr3_nt,cdr3_aa
-,TRBJ2-7,TRBV6-1,-,TGTGCCAGCAGAAGTGGAGGGGGGGGATACGAGCAGTACTTC,CASRSGGGGYEQYF
-,TRBJ2-5,TRBV28,-,TGTGCCAGCATCCAAGGGGGGCAAGAGACCCAGTACTTC,CASIQGGQETQYF
TRBD1,TRBJ1-2,TRBV19,-,TGTGCCAGTAGTGGACAGGGTCCCTATGGCTACACCTTC,CASSGQGPYGYTF
TRBD1,TRBJ1-1,TRBV7-2,many,TGTGCCAGCAGACAGGGGGTTGGGAACACTGAAGCTTTCTTT,CASRQGVGNTEAFF
-,TRBJ2-7,TRBV7-2,-,TGTGCCAGCAGCCCATCGGGGGGACAGGCGATCTACGAGCAGTACTTC,CASSPSGGQAIYEQYF
-,TRBJ1-1,TRBV11-2,few,TGTGCCAGCAGCTTATGGGGGGGCGCAGAAGCTTTCTTT,CASSLWGGAEAFF
-,TRBJ2-2,TRBV9,-,TGTGCCAGCAGCGCACTCAGGGGGAGGAACGGGGAGCTGTTTTTT,CASSALRGRNGELFF
TRBD1,TRBJ1-4,TRBV5-1,-,TGTGCCAGCAGCGCGGGACAGTCAACTAATGAAAAACTGTTTTTT,CASSAGQSTNEKLFF
TRBD1,TRBJ1-3,TRBV6-2/TRBV6-3,few,TGTGCCAGCAGACCGACAGGGAAGAGAAACACCATATATTTT,CASRPTGKRNTIYF
TRBD1,TRBJ2-2,TRBV29-1,-,TGCAGCGTTGGGTTATCAGGGGGCACCGGGGAGCTGTTTTTT,CSVGLSGGTGELFF
-,TRBJ1-2,TRBV12-3/TRBV12-4,few,TGTGCCAGCAGTATTCTGACGGGATCTACCGAGCATGGCTACACCTTC,CASSILTGSTEHGYTF
TRBD1,TRBJ2-5,TRBV7-8,-,TGTGCCAGCAGCTCGCGGACAGGTTTTTTGTCGGGAAGCGAGACCCAGTACTTC,CASSSRTGFLSGSETQYF
-,TRBJ1-6,TRBV19,-,TGTGCCAGTAGTATGCAGATGGGCAGTCTTAATTCACCCCTCCACTTT,CASSMQMGSLNSPLHF
-,TRBJ1-1,TRBV10-3,many,TGTGCCATCAGTGAGTCTGCGGTGAACACTGAAGCTTTCTTT,CAISESAVNTEAFF
-,TRBJ2-2,TRBV29-1,many,TGCAGCGCCCGGGCCGGACACAACACCGGGGAGCTGTTTTTT,CSARAGHNTGELFF
-,TRBJ2-5,TRBV10-3,-,TGTGCCATCAGTGACCCCGCAGAAGAGACCCAGTACTTC,CAISDPAEETQYF
-,TRBJ1-5,TRBV7-6,few,TGTGCCAGCAGCTGGCGGTTTAATCAGCCCCAGCATTTT,CASSWRFNQPQHF
-,TRBJ1-1,TRBV7-3,many,TGTGCCAGCAGCTTAACTATGTACACTGAAGCTTTCTTT,CASSLTMYTEAFF
-,TRBJ1-2,TRBV28,few,TGTGCCAGCAGTGGTGGCGGGCCAGGAAGATTTAACTATGGCTACACCTTC,CASSGGGPGRFNYGYTF
TRBD1,TRBJ1-1,TRBV2,many,TGTGCCAGCAGTGAAGACAGGGGGCCCACTGAAGCTTTCTTT,CASSEDRGPTEAFF
-,TRBJ2-2,TRBV7-2,few,TGCGCCAGCAGCCAAGACGACAGGAGGACCGGGGAGCTGTTTTTT,CASSQDDRRTGELFF
-,TRBJ2-7,TRBV24-1,many,TGTGCCACCAGTGATTTCCGGGACGGGTCCTACGAGCAGTACTTC,CATSDFRDGSYEQYF
-,TRBJ1-6,TRBV9,many,TGTGCCAGCAGCGTAGCTACAGGAAATGTTTCACCCCTCCACTTT,CASSVATGNVSPLHF
TRBD2,TRBJ2-5,TRBV20-1,-,TGCAGTGCTAGTTCGCTAGCGGGACCCGATCGAGAGACCCAGTACTTC,CSASSLAGPDRETQYF
-,TRBJ1-2,TRBV3-1,few,TGTGCCAGCAGCCAGGTTGGGAGAACCTATGGCTACACCTTC,CASSQVGRTYGYTF
-,TRBJ2-7,TRBV29-1,few,TGCAGCGTTGAAGGGTCCGACGGGCAGTACTTC,CSVEGSDGQYF
-,TRBJ1-1,TRBV16,-,TGTGCCAGCAGCCAATCTCCTGCTGGTGAAGCTTTCTTT,CASSQSPAGEAFF
TRBD1,TRBJ1-5,TRBV19,few,TGTGCCAGTAGTATCAAGAGAGGGACAGGAAATCAGCCCCAGCATTTT,CASSIKRGTGNQPQHF
TRBD2,TRBJ2-7,TRBV4-1,-,TGTGCCAGCAGCCAAGGGGTTGGGCTAGCGGTGAACGAGCAGTACTTC,CASSQGVGLAVNEQYF
TRBD1,TRBJ2-3,TRBV19,-,TGTGCCAGTAGTAGACAGGGGCATCACACAGATACGCAGTATTTT,CASSRQGHHTDTQYF
TRBD2,TRBJ2-7,TRBV7-9,many,TGTGCCAGCAGCATCACTAGCGGGAGTTACTACGAGCAGTACTTC,CASSITSGSYYEQYF
-,TRBJ1-2,TRBV5-8,-,TGTGCCAGCAGCTTCTGGGTAGCTAACTATGGCTACACCTTC,CASSFWVANYGYTF
TRBD2,TRBJ2-5,TRBV9,few,TGTGCCAGCAGCGGGGGAGGGACTCCCCAAGAGACCCAGTACTTC,CASSGGGTPQETQYF
-,TRBJ1-1,TRBV2,few,TGTGCCAGCACCGGCCTAATGAACACTGAAGCTTTCTTT,CASTGLMNTEAFF
-,TRBJ2-1,TRBV20-1,-,TGCAGTCAGGGACCCACAAGCAATGAGCAGTTCTTC,CSQGPTSNEQFF
-,TRBJ1-2,TRBV19,many,TGTGCCAGTTGGCGGGACTATGGCTACACCTTC,CASWRDYGYTF
TRBD1,TRBJ2-5,TRBV15,-,TGTGCCACCAGCAGAACTACAGGGGGGCAAGAGACCCAGTACTTC,CATSRTTGGQETQYF
-,TRBJ2-7,TRBV11-1,-,TGTGCCTGGAGTGTCGGGGGATCCCTGTGGACCTACGAGCAGTACTTC,CAWSVGGSLWTYEQYF
-,TRBJ2-3,TRBV20-1,-,TGCAGTGCTGAGCCGGGGAGCACAGATACGCAGTATTTT,CSAEPGSTDTQYF
-,TRBJ1-2,TRBV12-3/TRBV12-4,-,TGTGCCAGCAGTTTGGCAGGGGAAAACTATGGCTACACCTTC,CASSLAGENYGYTF
-,TRBJ1-4,TRBV12-3/TRBV12-4,many,TGTGCCACCAGAGGACAGACTACGGAAAAACTGTTTTTT,CATRGQTTEKLFF
TRBD1,TRBJ1-5,TRBV7-8,-,TGTGCCAGCAGCCCTCGGACAGGGGTTAGCAATCAGCCCCAGCATTTT,CASSPRTGVSNQPQHF
-,TRBJ2-5,TRBV7-9,-,TGTGCCAGCAGCTCACCACAGGGATTCCAAGAGACCCAGTACTTC,CASSSPQGFQETQYF
TRBD1,TRBJ2-2,TRBV5-1,-,TGCGCCAGCAGCCAAGACAGGGGACAGGGGTCGTACGGGGAGCTGTTTTTT,CASSQDRGQGSYGELFF
-,TRBJ2-2,TRBV29-1,-,TGCAGCGCGAGTCGGGCCGGCACCGGGGAGCTGTTTTTT,CSASRAGTGELFF
-,TRBJ2-5,TRBV7-9,many,TGTGCCAGCAGCCCGGGACTCCGAGAGACCCAGTACTTC,CASSPGLRETQYF